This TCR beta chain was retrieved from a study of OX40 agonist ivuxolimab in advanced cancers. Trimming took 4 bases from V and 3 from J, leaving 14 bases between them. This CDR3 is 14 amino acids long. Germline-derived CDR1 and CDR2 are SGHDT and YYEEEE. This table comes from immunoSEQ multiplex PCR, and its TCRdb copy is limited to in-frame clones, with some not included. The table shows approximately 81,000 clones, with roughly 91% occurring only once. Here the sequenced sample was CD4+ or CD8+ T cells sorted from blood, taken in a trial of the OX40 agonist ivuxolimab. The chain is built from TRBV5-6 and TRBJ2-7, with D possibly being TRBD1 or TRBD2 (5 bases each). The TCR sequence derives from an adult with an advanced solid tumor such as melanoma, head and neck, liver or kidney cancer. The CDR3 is CASSRGPPGYEQYF. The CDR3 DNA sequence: TGTGCCAGCAGCCGGGGACCCCCCGGCTACGAGCAGTACTTC. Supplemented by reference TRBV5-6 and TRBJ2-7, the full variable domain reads DAGVTQSPTHLIKTRGQQVTLRCSPKSGHDTVSWYQQALGQGPQFIFQYYEEEERQRGNFPDRFSGHQFPNYSSELNVNALLLGDSALYLCASSRGPPGYEQYFGPGTRLTVT.